The TCR beta chain described here comes from a study of T cell clonotyping in hematopoietic cell transplantation. Some clones are missing from TCRdb's copy, which holds only in-frame ones; the method was immunoSEQ multiplex PCR. The sample lists approximately 8,400 clones; over 65% were seen once. Germline V gene lookup returns CDR1 MNHNY and CDR2 SVGAGI (reference sequence). V shed 6 bases and J 5 bases; nucleotides not matched to a gene: 6. CDR3 length: 14 amino acids. The receptor's source is a male patient between 60 and 69 years old who had an allogeneic stem cell transplant from an unrelated donor, so the T cells may come from the graft donor. Some clones in this sample may be carry-over from other donors' samples. Sample: peripheral blood mononuclear cells, taken 100 days after allogeneic stem cell transplant. This chain connects TRBV6-6 to TRBJ2-7; 11 positions agree with TRBD2. The CDR3 DNA reads as TGTGCCAGCAGGACTAGCGGGGTATGGGACGAGCAGTACTTC. This translates into CASRTSGVWDEQYF.